This paragraph covers one TCR beta chain sequence. Its specificity is not known. Researchers amplified the TCR beta CDR3 regions from RNA transcripts. Carried out on the TCR CDR3, a first-round RT-PCR used the HTBI primer set. TCRdb called the multiplex PCR reads again in MiXCR, with one record for every CDR3 protein. This table holds a few hundred thousand distinct CDR3 sequences, less than 20% found once. This entry is derived from a study of T cells in Graves' hyperthyroidism and ophthalmopathy. Study overall: Blood from the periphery was taken at initial diagnosis, before any treatment. Study-wide points: Most clonotypes expanded in thyroid above 0.001 were likewise present in blood. A model built on 13 V-J features separated ophthalmopathy from stable hyperthyroidism.

V dropped 7 bases and J dropped 0 bases, with 12 bases sitting between them. The CDR3 extends over 15 amino acids. Germline assignment: CDR1 KGHDR and CDR2 SFDVKD. Graves' hyperthyroidism without ophthalmopathy progression within 18 months was termed stable. Sequencing used blood. The chain is built from TRBV24-1 and TRBJ2-1; D possibly corresponds to TRBD1 (5 bases). The source is a woman under 30 with Graves' hyperthyroidism. This chain's CDR3 is CATSSMTVSYNEQFF. CDR3 sequence (DNA): TGTGCCACCAGCAGTATGACAGTCTCCTACAATGAGCAGTTCTTC.